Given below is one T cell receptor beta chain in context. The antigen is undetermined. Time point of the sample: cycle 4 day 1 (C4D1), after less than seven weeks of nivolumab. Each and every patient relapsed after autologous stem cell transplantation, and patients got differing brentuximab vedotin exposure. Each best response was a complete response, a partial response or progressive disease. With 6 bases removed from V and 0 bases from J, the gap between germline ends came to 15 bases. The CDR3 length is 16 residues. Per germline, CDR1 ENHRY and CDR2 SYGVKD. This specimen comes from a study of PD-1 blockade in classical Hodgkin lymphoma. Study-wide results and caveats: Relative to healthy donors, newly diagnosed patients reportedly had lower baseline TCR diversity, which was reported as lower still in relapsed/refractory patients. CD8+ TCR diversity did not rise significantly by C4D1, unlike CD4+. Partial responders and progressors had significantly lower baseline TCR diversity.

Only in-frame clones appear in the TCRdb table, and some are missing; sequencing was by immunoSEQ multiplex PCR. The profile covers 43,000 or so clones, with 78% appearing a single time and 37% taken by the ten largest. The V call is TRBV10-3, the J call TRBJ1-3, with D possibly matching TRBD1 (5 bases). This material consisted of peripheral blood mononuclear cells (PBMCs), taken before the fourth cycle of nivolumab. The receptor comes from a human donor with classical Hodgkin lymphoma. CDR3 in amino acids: CAISEQGPSSGNTIYF. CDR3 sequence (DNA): TGTGCCATCAGCGAGCAGGGCCCCAGCTCTGGAAACACCATATATTTT.